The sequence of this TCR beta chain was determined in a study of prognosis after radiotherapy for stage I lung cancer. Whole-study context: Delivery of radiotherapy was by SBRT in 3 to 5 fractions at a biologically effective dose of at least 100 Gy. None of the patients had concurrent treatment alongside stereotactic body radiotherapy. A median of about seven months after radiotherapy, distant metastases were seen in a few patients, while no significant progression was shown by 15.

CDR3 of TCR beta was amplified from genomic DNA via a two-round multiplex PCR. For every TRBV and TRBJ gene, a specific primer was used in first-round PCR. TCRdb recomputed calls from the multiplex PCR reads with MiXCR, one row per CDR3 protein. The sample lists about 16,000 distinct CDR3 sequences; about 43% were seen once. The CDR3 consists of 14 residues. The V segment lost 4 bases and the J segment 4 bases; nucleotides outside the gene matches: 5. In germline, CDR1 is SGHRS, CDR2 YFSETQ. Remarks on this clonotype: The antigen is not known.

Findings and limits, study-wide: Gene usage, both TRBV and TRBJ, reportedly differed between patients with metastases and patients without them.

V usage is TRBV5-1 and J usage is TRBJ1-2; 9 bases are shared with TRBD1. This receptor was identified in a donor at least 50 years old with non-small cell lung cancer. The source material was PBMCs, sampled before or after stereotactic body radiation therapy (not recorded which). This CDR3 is CASSTTGGSYGYTF. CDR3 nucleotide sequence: TGCGCCAGCAGCACCACAGGGGGCAGCTATGGCTACACCTTC.